These T cell receptor beta chains were read from a single sample in a study of T cells in Graves' hyperthyroidism and ophthalmopathy. TCRdb re-analysed the multiplex PCR reads in MiXCR, keeping a single row per CDR3 protein. This sample yields hundreds of thousands of distinct CDR3 sequences, of which about a sixth are seen a single time; 15% to 20% belongs to the top ten. The source material was blood. The receptor set was obtained from a woman under 30 with Graves' hyperthyroidism. The CDR3 runs from the conserved cysteine through the conserved F or W. Each record gives: D gene, J gene, CDR3 length, clone size, V gene, CDR3 protein, CDR3 DNA. The D gene is left open where the match is weak. Size tells how often a clone was seen (once, few, many) or the class of an expanded clone, and some rows leave it out.

d_gene: .
j_gene: TRBJ2-2
len: 16
abundance: .
v_gene: TRBV5-5
CDR3aa: CASSREVGGWTGELFF
CDR3nt: TGTGCCAGCAGCCGAGAGGTCGGGGGATGGACCGGGGAGCTGTTTTTT

d_gene: .
j_gene: TRBJ2-1
len: 14
abundance: few
v_gene: TRBV4-2
CDR3aa: CASSQGVRGRGQFF
CDR3nt: TGTGCCAGCAGCCAAGGGGTCCGTGGAAGGGGGCAGTTCTTC

d_gene: .
j_gene: TRBJ2-7
len: 9
abundance: many
v_gene: TRBV6-1
CDR3aa: CASDYEQYF
CDR3nt: TGTGCCAGCGACTACGAGCAGTACTTC

d_gene: .
j_gene: TRBJ2-5
len: 14
abundance: few
v_gene: TRBV2
CDR3aa: CASSEGGPQETQYF
CDR3nt: TGTGCCAGCAGTGAGGGGGGACCCCAAGAGACCCAGTACTTC

d_gene: TRBD1
j_gene: TRBJ1-3
len: 15
abundance: many
v_gene: TRBV11-2
CDR3aa: CASTSDRGLGNTIYF
CDR3nt: TGTGCCAGCACGTCCGACAGGGGGCTTGGAAACACCATATATTTT

d_gene: .
j_gene: TRBJ2-2
len: 16
abundance: .
v_gene: TRBV27
CDR3aa: CASSSPGHSLTGELFF
CDR3nt: TGTGCCAGCAGTTCACCGGGACACTCCCTCACCGGGGAGCTGTTTTTT

d_gene: TRBD1
j_gene: TRBJ2-4
len: 17
abundance: few
v_gene: TRBV20-1
CDR3aa: CSGLRDRTKQAKNIQYF
CDR3nt: TGCAGCGGGCTCCGGGACAGAACAAAGCAAGCCAAAAACATTCAGTACTTC

d_gene: .
j_gene: TRBJ2-5
len: 15
abundance: many
v_gene: TRBV24-1
CDR3aa: CATSDLEGGQETQYF
CDR3nt: TGTGCCACCAGTGATTTGGAGGGAGGTCAAGAGACCCAGTACTTC

d_gene: .
j_gene: TRBJ1-6
len: 14
abundance: .
v_gene: TRBV7-9
CDR3aa: CASSLDLRNSPLHF
CDR3nt: TGTGCCAGCAGCTTAGATCTGCGGAATTCACCCCTCCACTTT

d_gene: TRBD2
j_gene: TRBJ2-7
len: 15
abundance: few
v_gene: TRBV12-3/TRBV12-4
CDR3aa: CASSLGGRAPYEQYF
CDR3nt: TGTGCCAGCAGTTTGGGAGGGAGGGCCCCCTACGAGCAGTACTTC

d_gene: .
j_gene: TRBJ1-1
len: 15
abundance: .
v_gene: TRBV20-1
CDR3aa: CSAPRGIGANTEAFF
CDR3nt: TGCAGTGCCCCCCGGGGGATTGGTGCGAACACTGAAGCTTTCTTT

d_gene: .
j_gene: TRBJ1-5
len: 18
abundance: .
v_gene: TRBV2
CDR3aa: CASMGRVGAGGSNQPQHF
CDR3nt: TGTGCCAGCATGGGACGGGTAGGGGCCGGGGGGAGCAATCAGCCCCAGCATTTT

d_gene: .
j_gene: TRBJ2-2
len: 14
abundance: few
v_gene: TRBV14
CDR3aa: CASSLLRGTGELFF
CDR3nt: TGTGCCAGCAGCCTACTAAGGGGAACCGGGGAGCTGTTTTTT

d_gene: TRBD1
j_gene: TRBJ2-4
len: 16
abundance: .
v_gene: TRBV4-1
CDR3aa: CASSPGQGTGKNIQYF
CDR3nt: TGCGCCAGCAGCCCCGGACAGGGGACGGGCAAAAACATTCAGTACTTC

d_gene: .
j_gene: TRBJ2-6
len: 13
abundance: .
v_gene: TRBV28
CDR3aa: CAVRDSGANVLTF
CDR3nt: TGTGCTGTACGGGACTCTGGGGCCAACGTCCTGACTTTC

d_gene: TRBD2
j_gene: TRBJ2-2
len: 15
abundance: few
v_gene: TRBV27
CDR3aa: CASRRGGPNTGELFF
CDR3nt: TGTGCCAGCAGACGCGGGGGGCCGAACACCGGGGAGCTGTTTTTT

d_gene: .
j_gene: TRBJ1-1
len: 16
abundance: many
v_gene: TRBV5-1
CDR3aa: CASSHLRGAGGTEAFF
CDR3nt: TGCGCCAGCAGCCACCTTCGAGGGGCAGGAGGTACTGAAGCTTTCTTT

d_gene: .
j_gene: TRBJ2-7
len: 12
abundance: .
v_gene: TRBV5-1
CDR3aa: CASTPTGYEQYF
CDR3nt: TGCGCCAGCACGCCCACGGGGTACGAGCAGTACTTC

d_gene: .
j_gene: TRBJ1-2
len: 15
abundance: few
v_gene: TRBV18
CDR3aa: CASSPSQLKNYGYTF
CDR3nt: TGTGCCAGCTCACCCTCACAGTTAAAGAACTATGGCTACACCTTC

d_gene: .
j_gene: TRBJ1-2
len: 13
abundance: .
v_gene: TRBV6-1
CDR3aa: CASSRGGAYGYTF
CDR3nt: TGTGCCAGCAGTAGGGGGGGTGCTTATGGCTACACCTTC

d_gene: TRBD2
j_gene: TRBJ2-7
len: 15
abundance: many
v_gene: TRBV7-8
CDR3aa: CASSVTSGSSYEQYF
CDR3nt: TGTGCCAGCAGCGTGACTAGCGGGTCATCCTACGAGCAGTACTTC

d_gene: .
j_gene: TRBJ1-4
len: 17
abundance: .
v_gene: TRBV7-8
CDR3aa: CASSFRTDVGMVEKLFF
CDR3nt: TGTGCCAGCAGCTTCAGGACAGACGTCGGAATGGTGGAAAAACTGTTTTTT

d_gene: .
j_gene: TRBJ2-7
len: 12
abundance: few
v_gene: TRBV3-1
CDR3aa: CASSQTDYEQYF
CDR3nt: TGTGCCAGCAGCCAAACAGATTACGAGCAGTACTTC

d_gene: .
j_gene: TRBJ1-1
len: 14
abundance: many
v_gene: TRBV5-1
CDR3aa: CASSLVPRIAEAFF
CDR3nt: TGCGCCAGCAGCTTGGTTCCGAGAATAGCTGAAGCTTTCTTT

d_gene: TRBD1
j_gene: TRBJ2-7
len: 14
abundance: many
v_gene: TRBV11-2
CDR3aa: CASGRDRGPYEQYF
CDR3nt: TGTGCCAGCGGGCGGGACAGGGGGCCTTACGAGCAGTACTTC

d_gene: TRBD1
j_gene: TRBJ2-3
len: 16
abundance: few
v_gene: TRBV20-1
CDR3aa: CSASPRTGEDTDTQYF
CDR3nt: TGCAGTGCTAGCCCCAGGACAGGGGAGGACACAGATACGCAGTATTTT

d_gene: .
j_gene: TRBJ2-1
len: 12
abundance: few
v_gene: TRBV6-1
CDR3aa: CASVSPGNEQFF
CDR3nt: TGTGCCAGCGTCAGTCCTGGTAATGAGCAGTTCTTC

d_gene: .
j_gene: TRBJ1-3
len: 14
abundance: many
v_gene: TRBV12-3/TRBV12-4
CDR3aa: CASSPQGTGNTIYF
CDR3nt: TGTGCCAGCAGCCCACAGGGCACGGGAAACACCATATATTTT

d_gene: TRBD2
j_gene: TRBJ2-7
len: 15
abundance: .
v_gene: TRBV6-2/TRBV6-3
CDR3aa: CASRTPASGRIKQYF
CDR3nt: TGTGCCAGCAGAACCCCGGCTAGCGGGAGGATCAAGCAGTACTTC

d_gene: TRBD1
j_gene: TRBJ1-5
len: 14
abundance: .
v_gene: TRBV6-9
CDR3aa: CASSHTGVYQPQHF
CDR3nt: TGTGCCAGCAGTCATACAGGGGTCTATCAGCCCCAGCATTTT

d_gene: .
j_gene: TRBJ1-4
len: 13
abundance: .
v_gene: TRBV27
CDR3aa: CASSQVPNEKLFF
CDR3nt: TGTGCCAGCAGTCAGGTGCCTAATGAAAAACTGTTTTTT